The 12 T cell receptor beta chains reported below all come from one sample, sequenced in a study of T cell responses to AZD1222 COVID-19 vaccine. Produced via immunoSEQ multiplex PCR; TCRdb's table is partial and in-frame only. The sample lists about 100,000 clones, more than 70% occurring once. The specimen was peripheral blood, collected on day 0 of AZD1222 vaccination. The source is an adult in good health.

Turning to this clone: Other DNA sequences in the sample encode the same CDR3. The chain uses TRBV25-1 and TRBJ2-5; 10 bases fit TRBD1. Per germline, CDR1 MGHDK and CDR2 SYGVNS. There are 15 residues in the CDR3. The J segment lost 5 bases and the V segment lost 1 base, leaving 4 bases of the junction unmatched. The CDR3 nucleotides are TGTGCCAGCAGTGAATCGACAGGGGGCGCGGAGACCCAGTACTTC. Its translation: CASSESTGGAETQYF.

V is TRBV15 and J is TRBJ1-1; D is ambiguous. Trimming removed 8 bases from V and 1 base from J, with 14 bases in between. There are 14 residues in the CDR3. CDR1 is LNHNV, CDR2 YYDKDF, per germline (reference sequence). The DNA for the CDR3 is TGTGCCACCCACCCGGGGTATTCGAACACTGAAGCTTTCTTT. It is translated as CATHPGYSNTEAFF.

This rearrangement joins TRBV5-4 to TRBJ2-3, with D tentatively TRBD1 or TRBD2 (5 bases each). Germline values: CDR1 SGHNT, CDR2 YYREEE (reference sequence). The ends were cut back, 2 bases at V and 0 bases at J, with 13 bases in the middle. The CDR3 runs to 16 residues. Written as DNA, the CDR3 is TGTGCCAGCAGCTTAAAGGGACGCCTCAGCACAGATACGCAGTATTTT. This gives the protein CASSLKGRLSTDTQYF.

The CDR3 loop is CASSRTLTSGSSYEQYF. CDR3 bases: TGTGCCAGCAGCAGAACATTGACTAGCGGGAGCTCCTACGAGCAGTACTTC. The chain uses TRBV9 and TRBJ2-7; 12 bases agree with TRBD2. There are 17 residues in the CDR3. CDR1 is SGDLS, CDR2 YYNGEE, per germline. The V gene end was trimmed by 4 bases and the J gene end by 0 bases; junction bases not matched to a gene: 8.

The chain couples TRBV7-2 to TRBJ1-2; D is ambiguous. V lost 4 bases, J lost 4 bases, and 10 bases lay in between. This CDR3 has 13 amino acids. CDR1 and CDR2 (germline): SGHTA, FQGNSA. CDR3 in DNA: TGTGCCAGCAGCTCGACGGACCGCTATGGCTACACCTTC. Its protein is CASSSTDRYGYTF.

The rearrangement uses TRBV28 and TRBJ2-1, with 7 bases lining up with TRBD2. The CDR3 runs to 13 residues. J gave up 13 bases and V 2 bases, and 8 bases lay outside the gene matches. The germline gives CDR1 MDHEN, CDR2 SYDVKM. The DNA of the CDR3 is TGTGCCAGCAGTTTACCCCCAGAGCGGGATCAGTTCTTC. This encodes CASSLPPERDQFF.

The V call is TRBV24-1, the J call TRBJ2-1; 8 bases fit TRBD1. The CDR3 loop spans 15 amino acids. Germline CDR1 and CDR2: KGHDR and SFDVKD. Germline trimming cut 6 bases from V and 0 bases from J; bases unmatched to any gene: 3. Here the CDR3 reads CATSIDRGSYNEQFF. For the CDR3, the DNA is TGTGCCACCAGTATCGACAGGGGCTCCTACAATGAGCAGTTCTTC.

The chain links TRBV11-3 to TRBJ2-6, with a weak D call TRBD1 (5 bases). The CDR3 sequence is 20 residues long. Trimming stripped 0 bases from V and 4 bases from J, with 22 bases between. CDR1 and CDR2 (germline): SGHNT, YENEEA. The CDR3 reads CASSLDPPLRVGAGANVLTF. Here the CDR3 DNA reads TGTGCCAGCAGCTTAGATCCGCCCCTCAGGGTTGGAGCCGGGGCCAACGTCCTGACTTTC.

This clone was observed a single time. The rearrangement uses TRBV27 and TRBJ1-2; tentatively, D is TRBD1 (5 bases). Trimming removed 2 bases at V and 2 bases at J, with 9 bases between. The CDR3 loop spans 14 amino acids. The germline V gene has CDR1 MNHEY and CDR2 SMNVEV (reference sequence). Written as DNA, the CDR3 is TGTGCCAGCAGTTTAGGGGGGACGAACTATGGCTACACCTTC. Its translation is CASSLGGTNYGYTF.

The genes are TRBV24-1 and TRBJ2-1; D remains ambiguous. Between the trimmed V and J ends, which lost 3 bases and 4 bases, there was a span of 21 bases. The germline gives CDR1 KGHDR, CDR2 SFDVKD. This CDR3 contains 18 residues. The CDR3 spells CATSDVRNPTDNYNEQFF. The CDR3 region has the DNA TGTGCCACCAGTGATGTACGAAATCCCACCGATAATTACAATGAGCAGTTCTTC.

The table lists this clone with a count of one. The V and J genes are TRBV19 and TRBJ1-2; TRBD1 is a possible D gene (5 bases). Looked up from germline, CDR1 is LNHDA and CDR2 is SQIVND (reference sequence). CDR3 length: 14 residues. The germline V and J ends were trimmed by 5 bases and 2 bases, with 12 bases remaining between them. The CDR3: CASSSPGLNYGYTF. The CDR3 DNA follows: TGTGCCAGTAGTTCACCGGGACTCAACTATGGCTACACCTTC. Drawing the rest from reference TRBV19 and TRBJ1-2, the complete variable domain is DGGITQSPKYLFRKEGQNVTLSCEQNLNHDAMYWYRQDPGQGLRLIYYSQIVNDFQKGDIAEGYSVSREKKESFPLTVTSAQKNPTAFYLCASSSPGLNYGYTFGSGTRLTVV.

The J gene is TRBJ2-3, the V gene TRBV19, with D tentatively TRBD1 (6 bases). The V gene lost 5 bases and the J gene lost 5 bases, with 17 bases spanning the gap. Germline V CDR1 and CDR2: LNHDA, SQIVND (reference sequence). The CDR3 is made up of 15 amino acids. The CDR3 nucleotides read TGTGCCAGTAGTTTGTACGACACAGGGCAAGATACGCAGTATTTT. Translation gives CASSLYDTGQDTQYF.